The clone carrying this T cell receptor beta chain was seen a few times. Its antigen is unidentified. Each CDR3 protein gets one entry after TCRdb re-called the 5' RACE reads with MiXCR. The sample has a few hundred thousand distinct CDR3 sequences, approximately 14% seen once. This specimen comes from a study of T-cell memory formation after mild COVID-19. The CDR3 length is 14 residues. Germline lookup yields CDR1 SGHRS and CDR2 YFSETQ. Trimming removed 0 bases at V and 3 bases at J, with 9 bases between. Points from the study as a whole: The main location of contracting CD4+ clones was CM and EM, and that of contracting CD8+ clones was EMRA. The pre-infection memory compartment contained some responding clones, suggesting cross-reactive memory joined. Day 15 to 85 contracting clones showed balanced CD4/CD8; later expanders leaned CD4+.

Source material: PBMCs or a T cell subset sorted from them (not recorded which). V gene TRBV5-1 combines with J gene TRBJ1-1; D gene unclear. This TCR came from a man between 18 and 29 years old who had mild COVID-19 (a few samples of this study predate the infection). Cell type and time point are not known. In DNA, the CDR3 is TGCGCCAGCAGCTTGGAAGGGAGGGACACTGAAGCTTTCTTT. It encodes CASSLEGRDTEAFF.